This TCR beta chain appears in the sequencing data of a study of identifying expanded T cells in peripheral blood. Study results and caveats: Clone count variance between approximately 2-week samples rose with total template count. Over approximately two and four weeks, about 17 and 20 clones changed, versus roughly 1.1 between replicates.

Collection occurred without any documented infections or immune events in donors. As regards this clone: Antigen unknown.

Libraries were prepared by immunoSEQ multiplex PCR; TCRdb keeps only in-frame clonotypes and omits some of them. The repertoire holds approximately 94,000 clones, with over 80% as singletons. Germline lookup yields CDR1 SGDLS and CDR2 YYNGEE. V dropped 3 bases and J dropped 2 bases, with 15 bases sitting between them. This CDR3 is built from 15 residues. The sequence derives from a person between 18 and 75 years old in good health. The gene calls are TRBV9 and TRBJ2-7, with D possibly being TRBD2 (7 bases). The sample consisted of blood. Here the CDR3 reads CASSAGGGGTYEQYF. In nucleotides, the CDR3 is TGTGCCAGCAGCGCAGGAGGGGGGGGAACCTACGAGCAGTACTTC. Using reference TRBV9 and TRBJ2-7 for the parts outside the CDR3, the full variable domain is DSGVTQTPKHLITATGQRVTLRCSPRSGDLSVYWYQQSLDQGLQFLIQYYNGEERAKGNILERFSAQQFPDLHSELNLSSLELGDSALYFCASSAGGGGTYEQYFGPGTRLTVT.